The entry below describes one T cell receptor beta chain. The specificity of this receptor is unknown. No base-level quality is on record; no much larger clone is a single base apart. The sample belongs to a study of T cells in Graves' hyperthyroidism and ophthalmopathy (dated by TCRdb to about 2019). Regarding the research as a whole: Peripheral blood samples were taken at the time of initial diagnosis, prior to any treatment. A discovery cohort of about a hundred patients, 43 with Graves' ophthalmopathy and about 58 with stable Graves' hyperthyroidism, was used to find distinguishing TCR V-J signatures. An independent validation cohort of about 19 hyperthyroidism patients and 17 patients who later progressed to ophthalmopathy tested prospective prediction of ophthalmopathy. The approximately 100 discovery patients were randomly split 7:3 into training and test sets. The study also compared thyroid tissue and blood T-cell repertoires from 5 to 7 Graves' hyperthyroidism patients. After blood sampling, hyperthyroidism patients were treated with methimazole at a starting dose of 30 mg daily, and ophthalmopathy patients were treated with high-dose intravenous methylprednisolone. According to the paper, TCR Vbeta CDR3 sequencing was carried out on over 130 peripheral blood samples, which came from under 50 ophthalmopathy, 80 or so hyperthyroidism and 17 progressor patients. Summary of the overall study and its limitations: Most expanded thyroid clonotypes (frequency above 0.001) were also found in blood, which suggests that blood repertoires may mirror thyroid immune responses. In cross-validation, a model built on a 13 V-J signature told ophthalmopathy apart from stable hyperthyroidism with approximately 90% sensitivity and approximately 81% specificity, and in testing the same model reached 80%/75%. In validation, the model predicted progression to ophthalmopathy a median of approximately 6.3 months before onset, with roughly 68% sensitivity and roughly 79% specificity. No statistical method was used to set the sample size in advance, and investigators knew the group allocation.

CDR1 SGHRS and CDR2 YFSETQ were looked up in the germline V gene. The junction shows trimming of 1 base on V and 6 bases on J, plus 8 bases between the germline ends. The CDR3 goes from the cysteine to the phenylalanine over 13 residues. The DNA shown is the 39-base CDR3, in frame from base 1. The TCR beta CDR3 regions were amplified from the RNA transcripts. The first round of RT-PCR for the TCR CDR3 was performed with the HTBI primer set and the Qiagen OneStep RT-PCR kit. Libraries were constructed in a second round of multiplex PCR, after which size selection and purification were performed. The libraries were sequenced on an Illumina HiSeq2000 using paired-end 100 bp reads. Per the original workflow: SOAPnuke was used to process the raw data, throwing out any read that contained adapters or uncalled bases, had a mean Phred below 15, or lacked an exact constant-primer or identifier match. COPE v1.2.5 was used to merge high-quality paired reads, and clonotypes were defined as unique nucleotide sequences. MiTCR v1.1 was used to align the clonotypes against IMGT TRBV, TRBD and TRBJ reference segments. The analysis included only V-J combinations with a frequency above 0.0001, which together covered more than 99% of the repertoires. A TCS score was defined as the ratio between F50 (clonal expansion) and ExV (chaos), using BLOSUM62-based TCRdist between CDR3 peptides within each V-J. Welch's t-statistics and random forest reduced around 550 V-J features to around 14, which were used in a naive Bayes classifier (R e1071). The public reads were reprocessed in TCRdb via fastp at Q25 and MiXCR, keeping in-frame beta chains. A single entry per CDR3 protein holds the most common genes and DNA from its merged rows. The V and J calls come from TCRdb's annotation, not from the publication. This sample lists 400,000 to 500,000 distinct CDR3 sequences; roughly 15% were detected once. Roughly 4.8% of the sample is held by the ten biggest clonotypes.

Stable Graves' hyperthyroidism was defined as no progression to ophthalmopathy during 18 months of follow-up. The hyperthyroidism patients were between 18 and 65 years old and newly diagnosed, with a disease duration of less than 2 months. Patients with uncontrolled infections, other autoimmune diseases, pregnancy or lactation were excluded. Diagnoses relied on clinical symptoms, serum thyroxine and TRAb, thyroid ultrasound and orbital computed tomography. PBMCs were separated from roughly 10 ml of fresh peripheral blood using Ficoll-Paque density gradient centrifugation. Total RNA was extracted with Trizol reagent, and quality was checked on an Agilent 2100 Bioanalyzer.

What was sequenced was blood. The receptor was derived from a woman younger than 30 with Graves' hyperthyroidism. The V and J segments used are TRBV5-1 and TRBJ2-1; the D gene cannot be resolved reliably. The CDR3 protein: CASSLWVGNEQFF. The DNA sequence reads TGCGCCAGCAGCTTGTGGGTGGGCAATGAGCAGTTCTTC.